The 20 T cell receptor beta chains reported below all come from one sample, sequenced in a study of blood T cell repertoires in COVID-19. Here immunoSEQ multiplex PCR was the method, and the copy in TCRdb shows in-frame clones only, minus some. The sample lists 250,000 to 350,000 clones; approximately 88% were seen once. Source material: peripheral blood. The origin of the receptors is a woman aged 40 to 50 who had recovered from COVID-19.

This clone has just one count. The genes are TRBV6-1 and TRBJ2-3, with TRBD2 matching 8 bases. CDR1 and CDR2 (germline): MNHNS, SASEGT. This CDR3 region has 16 residues. J gave up 7 bases and V 2 bases, and 11 bases lay outside the gene matches. CDR3 bases: TGTGCCAGCAGTGAAATACTAGCGGTTTTCGTGAATACGCAGTATTTT. It encodes CASSEILAVFVNTQYF.

The gene calls are TRBV4-1 and TRBJ2-3, with 7 bases that match TRBD1. Germline V gene sequence: CDR1 MGHRA, CDR2 YSYEKL. The CDR3 consists of 17 residues. The V and J ends lost 4 bases and 0 bases, in that order; junction bases with no gene match: 10. The CDR3 protein is CASSPMVFRGSTDTQYF. The CDR3 DNA reads as TGCGCCAGCAGCCCAATGGTTTTCAGGGGGAGCACAGATACGCAGTATTTT.

The rearrangement links TRBV5-4 to TRBJ2-7, with 9 positions matching TRBD1. Germline lookup yields CDR1 SGHNT and CDR2 YYREEE (reference sequence). The CDR3 runs to 15 residues. The V segment lost 3 bases and the J segment 5 bases; nucleotides outside the gene matches: 9. CDR3 in amino acids: CASSYWTGVTHEQYF. In nucleotides, the CDR3 is TGTGCCAGCAGCTATTGGACAGGGGTGACCCACGAGCAGTACTTC. The entire variable domain, with the rest obtained from reference TRBV5-4 and TRBJ2-7, is as follows: ETGVTQSPTHLIKTRGQQVTLRCSSQSGHNTVSWYQQALGQGPQFIFQYYREEENGRGNFPPRFSGLQFPNYSSELNVNALELDDSALYLCASSYWTGVTHEQYFGPGTRLTVT.

The chain is built from TRBV7-3 and TRBJ2-7; 16 bases align to TRBD2. Losses at the gene ends were 6 bases for V and 6 bases for J; bases not matched to a gene: 11. CDR1 and CDR2 from the germline V gene are SGHTA and FQGTGA. This CDR3 region has 17 residues. The CDR3 DNA is TGTGCCAGCAGAGGGACTAGCGGGAGGGCGTGTCCAAGCGAGCAGTACTTC. Its translation: CASRGTSGRACPSEQYF.

The chain is built from TRBV27 and TRBJ2-7, with 12 positions matching TRBD1. This CDR3 is built from 15 residues. V dropped 6 bases and J dropped 5; count of bases not matched to a gene: 8. Germline V lookup: CDR1 MNHEY, CDR2 SMNVEV (reference sequence). The CDR3 sequence is CASRHLGQGADEQYF. The CDR3 DNA reads TGTGCCAGCAGGCATCTGGGACAGGGGGCGGACGAGCAGTACTTC.

The rearrangement links TRBV5-1 to TRBJ2-3; D uncertain. Trimming cost V 3 bases and J 2 bases, with 4 bases left between them. Germline lookup yields CDR1 SGHRS and CDR2 YFSETQ. The CDR3 has 12 residues. The CDR3 here is CASSSSTDTQYF. CDR3 in DNA: TGCGCCAGCAGCTCCTCCACAGATACGCAGTATTTT.

The chain employs TRBV7-6 and TRBJ2-7; 12 bases fit TRBD2. The CDR3 runs 15 residues. Germline V gene data show CDR1 as SGHVS and CDR2 as FNYEAQ. The J segment lost 2 bases and the V segment lost 1 base, leaving 0 bases of the junction unmatched. The CDR3 sequence: CASSLGTSGTYEQYF. CDR3 sequence (DNA): TGTGCCAGCAGCTTAGGGACTAGCGGGACCTACGAGCAGTACTTC. The whole variable domain, filled in from reference TRBV7-6 and TRBJ2-7, reads GAGVSQSPRYKVTKRGQDVALRCDPISGHVSLYWYRQALGQGPEFLTYFNYEAQQDKSGLPNDRFSAERPEGSISTLTIQRTEQRDSAMYRCASSLGTSGTYEQYFGPGTRLTVT.

The chain employs TRBV7-9 and TRBJ1-4; D perhaps matches TRBD1 (5 bases). CDR3 length: 14 amino acids. The V end lost 5 bases, the J end lost 5 bases, and 12 bases lay between the germline ends. Germline CDR1 is SEHNR and CDR2 is FQNEAQ (reference sequence). The CDR3, as DNA: TGTGCCAGCAGCCGTGGAGGGGAAAATGAAAAACTGTTTTTT. Translating gives CASSRGGENEKLFF. Complete variable domain (other parts from reference TRBV7-9 and TRBJ1-4): DTGVSQNPRHKITKRGQNVTFRCDPISEHNRLYWYRQTLGQGPEFLTYFQNEAQLEKSRLLSDRFSAERPKGSFSTLEIQRTEQGDSAMYLCASSRGGENEKLFFGSGTQLSVL.

This chain connects TRBV19 to TRBJ1-2, with TRBD1 identical over 7 bases. V was clipped by 7 bases and J by 0 bases; unmatched bases: 8. CDR1 is LNHDA, CDR2 SQIVND, per germline (reference sequence). The CDR3 is 15 residues long. In DNA, the CDR3 is TGTGCCAGTAAAATTGGGGACAGCCCTAACTATGGCTACACCTTC. This codes for CASKIGDSPNYGYTF. The whole variable domain, filled in from reference TRBV19 and TRBJ1-2, reads DGGITQSPKYLFRKEGQNVTLSCEQNLNHDAMYWYRQDPGQGLRLIYYSQIVNDFQKGDIAEGYSVSREKKESFPLTVTSAQKNPTAFYLCASKIGDSPNYGYTFGSGTRLTVV.

CDR3 nucleotides: TGTGCCAGCGCCGCCGGAGGGCCAGATACGCAGTATTTT. Its translation: CASAAGGPDTQYF. The chain joins TRBV18 to TRBJ2-3, with D maybe TRBD2 (6 bases). CDR1 is KGHSH and CDR2 is LQKENI in the germline V gene. This CDR3 region has 13 residues. The V gene lost 8 bases and the J gene lost 4 bases, with 13 bases spanning the gap.

This clone is a singleton in its sample. V gene TRBV19 combines with J gene TRBJ1-2; a possible D gene is TRBD1 (6 bases). CDR1 LNHDA and CDR2 SQIVND come from the germline V gene (reference sequence). V was pared by 1 base and J by 4 bases, with 10 bases between. The CDR3 totals 14 residues. CDR3 sequence: CASSIGQQGYGYTF. The DNA of the CDR3 is TGTGCCAGTAGTATAGGACAACAGGGCTATGGCTACACCTTC.

This chain connects TRBV6-1 to TRBJ2-7, with 9 bases lining up with TRBD2. Germline trimming cut 2 bases from V and 3 bases from J; bases unmatched to any gene: 5. Germline assignment: CDR1 MNHNS and CDR2 SASEGT. CDR3 size: 15 residues. As DNA, the CDR3 is TGTGCCAGCAGTGAAAGGCTAGCGGGAATCTACGAGCAGTACTTC. Residues: CASSERLAGIYEQYF.

This chain links TRBV5-8 with TRBJ2-3, with 9 bases matching TRBD2. In germline, CDR1 is SGHTS, CDR2 YDEGEE. The junction had 5 bases not matched to a gene; V was cut back by 0 bases and J by 3 bases. The CDR3 covers 16 residues. CDR3 coding DNA: TGTGCCAGCAGCTTGGCCTTGACTAGCGGAACAGATACGCAGTATTTT. Its protein product is CASSLALTSGTDTQYF.

Details on this clone: The sample carries other DNA sequences with the same CDR3. The V and J genes are TRBV18 and TRBJ2-7, with 11 bases aligning to TRBD1. Per germline, CDR1 KGHSH and CDR2 LQKENI. This CDR3 region has 14 residues. The V gene end was trimmed by 2 bases and the J gene end by 3 bases; junction bases not matched to a gene: 0. The CDR3 nucleotides are TGTGCCAGCTCACCAGGGACAGGGGGCTACGAGCAGTACTTC. Its protein product is CASSPGTGGYEQYF.

The chain combines TRBV11-2 with TRBJ2-7, with D perhaps TRBD1 (5 bases). V gave up 5 bases and J gave up 1 base, with 9 bases separating them. CDR3 length equals 13 residues. Germline lookup yields CDR1 SGHAT and CDR2 FQNNGV. CDR3 bases: TGTGCCAGCAGCCCCAGGACATCCTACGAGCAGTACTTC. It encodes CASSPRTSYEQYF. The full variable domain, with the rest looked up from reference TRBV11-2 and TRBJ2-7, is EAGVAQSPRYKIIEKRQSVAFWCNPISGHATLYWYQQILGQGPKLLIQFQNNGVVDDSQLPKDRFSAERLKGVDSTLKIQPAKLEDSAVYLCASSPRTSYEQYFGPGTRLTVT.

The chain employs TRBV3-1 (or the pseudogene TRBV3-2) and TRBJ2-2, with D possibly TRBD2 on 6 matching bases. This CDR3 spans 14 amino acids. V lost 2 bases and J lost 5, with 9 bases in between. The germline gives CDR1 LGHDT, CDR2 YNNKEL (reference sequence). The CDR3 spells CASSQHGGTGELFF. The CDR3 DNA is TGTGCCAGCAGCCAACACGGGGGTACCGGGGAGCTGTTTTTT.

The rearrangement joins TRBV11-3 to TRBJ2-2; perhaps TRBD2 as D (6 bases). Germline V gene sequence: CDR1 SGHNT, CDR2 YENEEA. The ends were cut back, 5 bases at V and 6 bases at J, with 13 bases in the middle. The CDR3 spans 14 residues. CDR3 in DNA: TGTGCCAGCAGCCCCGCGGGGACCCCCGGGGAGCTGTTTTTT. It is translated as CASSPAGTPGELFF. Full variable domain (remainder filled in from reference TRBV11-3 and TRBJ2-2): EAGVVQSPRYKIIEKKQPVAFWCNPISGHNTLYWYLQNLGQGPELLIRYENEEAVDDSQLPKDRFSAERLKGVDSTLKIQPAELGDSAVYLCASSPAGTPGELFFGEGSRLTVL.

V and J are TRBV19 and TRBJ1-1; no reliable D call. The CDR3 contains 14 residues. V was shortened by 7 bases and J by 4 bases, with 16 bases between the two germline ends. Germline V gives CDR1 LNHDA, CDR2 SQIVND (reference sequence). CDR3 DNA sequence: TGTGCCAGTACCCTCGGGAGGGTGGGCACTGAAGCTTTCTTT. This translates into CASTLGRVGTEAFF.

This chain connects TRBV7-3 to TRBJ2-7; D is possibly TRBD1 (5 bases). V lost 2 bases and J 3 bases, leaving 8 bases between the germline ends. The CDR3 has 13 residues. CDR1 SGHTA and CDR2 FQGTGA come from the germline V gene. The CDR3 here is CASSLVTGYEQYF. Written as DNA, the CDR3 is TGTGCCAGCAGCTTAGTCACAGGCTACGAGCAGTACTTC.

This sequence joins TRBV7-9 and TRBJ1-1, with TRBD1 as a possible D gene (5 bases). V shed 0 bases and J shed 1 base, with 9 bases lying between them. Germline V gene lookup returns CDR1 SEHNR and CDR2 FQNEAQ (reference sequence). CDR3 size: 15 residues. CDR3 loop: CASSLAEGPNTEAFF. DNA of the CDR3: TGTGCCAGCAGCTTAGCGGAGGGACCGAACACTGAAGCTTTCTTT.